A single sample gave rise to the 17 T cell receptor beta chains below, sequenced in a study of T cell repertoires in urothelial bladder cancer. TCRdb's copy holds only in-frame clones and misses some; the assay was immunoSEQ multiplex PCR. The sample holds about 13,000 clones, roughly 65% seen once. Input material: tumor-infiltrating cells from bladder cancer. Receptors originate from a human donor with urothelial carcinoma.

The CDR3 bases are TGTGCCATCAGTGAAGGCTCCCCTGGATTCACTGAAGCTTTCTTT. It translates to CAISEGSPGFTEAFF. This chain joins TRBV10-3 and TRBJ1-1; unclear D gene. V dropped 3 bases and J dropped 4 bases, with 15 bases sitting between them. The CDR3 is 15 residues long. Looked up from germline, CDR1 is ENHRY and CDR2 is SYGVKD.

The chain has TRBV18 and TRBJ2-7; TRBD1 aligns across 10 bases. The germline V gene encodes CDR1 KGHSH and CDR2 LQKENI. Trimming at V came to 0 bases and at J to 0 bases, leaving 2 bases not matched to a gene. CDR3 length equals 16 residues. The CDR3 nucleotides read TGTGCCAGCTCACCACCGGACAGGGGGGGCTCCTACGAGCAGTACTTC. This encodes CASSPPDRGGSYEQYF. Supplemented by reference TRBV18 and TRBJ2-7, the full variable domain reads NAGVMQNPRHLVRRRGQEARLRCSPMKGHSHVYWYRQLPEEGLKFMVYLQKENIIDESGMPKERFSAEFPKEGPSILRIQQVVRGDSAAYFCASSPPDRGGSYEQYFGPGTRLTVT.

V and J are TRBV2 and TRBJ2-2, with D perhaps being TRBD1 or TRBD2 (5 bases each). Per germline, CDR1 SNHLY and CDR2 FYNNEI. Between the trimmed V and J ends, which lost 8 bases and 1 base, there was a span of 11 bases. The CDR3 has 14 amino acids. CDR3: CASVRDGNTGELFF. DNA for the CDR3: TGTGCCAGCGTCCGGGACGGGAACACCGGGGAGCTGTTTTTT.

The chain recombines TRBV6-5 with TRBJ2-2, with 7 bases matching TRBD1. Per the germline V gene, CDR1 is MNHEY and CDR2 is SVGAGI. V dropped 5 bases and J dropped 6; count of bases not matched to a gene: 6. The CDR3 sequence is 14 residues long. The CDR3 here is CASSVSTGSGELFF. CDR3 coding DNA: TGTGCCAGCAGTGTCTCGACAGGGTCCGGGGAGCTGTTTTTT.

CDR3 protein: CASSLAGTSGGFTDTQYF. The CDR3 coding sequence is TGCGCCAGCAGCTTGGCTGGGACTAGCGGGGGATTCACAGATACGCAGTATTTT. The chain carries TRBV5-1 and TRBJ2-3; 14 nucleotides agree with TRBD2. The CDR3 totals 18 residues. The junction had 5 bases not matched to a gene; V was cut back by 0 bases and J by 2 bases. Germline V CDR1 and CDR2: SGHRS, YFSETQ.

In DNA, the CDR3 is TGCGCCAGCTGGAGGGGGAGCGGGGGGACCAAATACAATGAGCAGTTCTTC. It yields the protein CASWRGSGGTKYNEQFF. The rearrangement links TRBV10-1 to TRBJ2-1; the match to TRBD2 covers 9 bases. The V gene's germline CDR1 is WNHNN and CDR2 SYGVQD (reference sequence). With V trimmed by 8 bases and J by 4 bases, 15 bases remained unmatched. The CDR3 length is 17 residues.

The chain carries TRBV7-3 and TRBJ2-5, with 7 bases that match TRBD2. The CDR3 is made up of 13 amino acids. Trimming cost V 8 bases and J 4 bases; bases outside gene matches: 7. Germline-derived CDR1 and CDR2 are SGHTA and FQGTGA. In DNA form, the CDR3 reads TGTGCCAGCTGTCGGGGGGTCGGAGAGACCCAGTACTTC. It translates to CASCRGVGETQYF.

Comments on this clone: The same CDR3 is also encoded by other DNA sequences in this sample. The chain recombines TRBV4-3 with TRBJ2-7; maybe TRBD2 (6 bases). Germline V lookup: CDR1 LGHNA, CDR2 YSLEER. This CDR3 is 17 amino acids long. Trimming cost V 0 bases and J 6 bases, with 21 bases left between them. For the CDR3, the DNA is TGCGCCAGCAGCCAAGATCCCCGCGGAGGGGCCTTAAGCGAGCAGTACTTC. Encoded protein: CASSQDPRGGALSEQYF.

In DNA, the CDR3 is TGTGCCAGCAGCTTAATAGGCGGGGGGGCACATGAGCAGTTCTTC. Translated, it gives CASSLIGGGAHEQFF. The chain uses TRBV7-3 and TRBJ2-1; TRBD2 agrees at 9 bases. Germline lookup yields CDR1 SGHTA and CDR2 FQGTGA. This CDR3 region has 15 residues. V shed 1 base and J 8 bases; nucleotides not matched to a gene: 6.

The chain recombines TRBV7-2 with TRBJ2-3; no definite D call. This CDR3 region has 15 residues. The V end lost 5 bases, the J end lost 0 bases, and 12 bases lay between the germline ends. Germline CDR1 is SGHTA and CDR2 is FQGNSA. The CDR3 reads CASSPSLLSTDTQYF. CDR3 nucleotide sequence: TGTGCCAGCAGCCCCTCCCTACTTAGCACAGATACGCAGTATTTT.

The CDR3 DNA reads as TGCGCCAGCAGCCAAGATCTTTGGTTAACTAATGAAAAACTGTTTTTT. Its translation: CASSQDLWLTNEKLFF. V and J are TRBV4-3 and TRBJ1-4, with D unresolved. The V end lost 0 bases, the J end lost 1 base, and 9 bases lay between the germline ends. Germline lookup yields CDR1 LGHNA and CDR2 YSLEER. The CDR3 is 16 amino acids.

This clone was detected only a few times. V gene TRBV9 combines with J gene TRBJ1-4; D is perhaps TRBD1 (5 bases). V was trimmed by 4 bases and J by 7 bases, leaving 14 bases between them. Germline loops: CDR1 SGDLS, CDR2 YYNGEE. The CDR3 loop spans 14 amino acids. The CDR3 DNA follows: TGTGCCAGCAGCCCCCTGATTCAGGGTGAAAAACTGTTTTTT. Protein: CASSPLIQGEKLFF.

The V call is TRBV30, the J call TRBJ2-1; 10 nucleotides line up with TRBD2. This CDR3 has 15 amino acids. Trimming removed 2 bases from V and 2 bases from J; junction bases left unmatched: 3. Germline V gene sequence: CDR1 GTSNPN, CDR2 SVGIG (reference sequence). The CDR3 nucleotides read TGTGCCTGGAGTACTAGCGGGGATGCCTACAATGAGCAGTTCTTC. Translating it yields CAWSTSGDAYNEQFF.

This clone was detected a few times. The J gene is TRBJ2-1, the V gene TRBV4-3; D uncertain. The CDR3 runs 15 residues. CDR1 and CDR2 from the germline V gene are LGHNA and YSLEER. Trimming pared 4 bases from V and 0 bases from J, leaving 10 bases between. In DNA, the CDR3 is TGCGCCAGCAGCCGGGCCCTAAGCTCCTACAATGAGCAGTTCTTC. It translates to CASSRALSSYNEQFF.

The rearrangement joins TRBV10-3 to TRBJ2-5; 9 bases align to TRBD1. V lost 7 bases to trimming and J lost 4 bases; unmatched junction nucleotides: 10. The length of the CDR3 is 15 residues. Germline CDR1 reads ENHRY; CDR2 reads SYGVKD. The CDR3 reads CAITEGQGWSETQYF. The CDR3 region has the DNA TGTGCCATCACCGAGGGACAGGGATGGTCAGAGACCCAGTACTTC.

The V call is TRBV11-2, the J call TRBJ2-5, with 9 bases lining up with TRBD2. Per germline, CDR1 SGHAT and CDR2 FQNNGV. The CDR3 is 15 residues long. With V trimmed by 5 bases and J by 5 bases, 9 bases remained unmatched. The CDR3 protein is CASSIAGTSRETQYF. The CDR3 region has the DNA TGTGCCAGCAGCATCGCCGGGACTAGCAGGGAGACCCAGTACTTC.

The chain carries TRBV10-3 and TRBJ2-1; D is undetermined. The V gene lost 2 bases and the J gene lost 3 bases, with 14 bases spanning the gap. The CDR3 sequence is 16 residues long. In germline, CDR1 is ENHRY, CDR2 SYGVKD. The DNA for the CDR3 is TGTGCCATCAGTGAGCCCCATCCCTATCGCTACAATGAGCAGTTCTTC. It translates to CAISEPHPYRYNEQFF.